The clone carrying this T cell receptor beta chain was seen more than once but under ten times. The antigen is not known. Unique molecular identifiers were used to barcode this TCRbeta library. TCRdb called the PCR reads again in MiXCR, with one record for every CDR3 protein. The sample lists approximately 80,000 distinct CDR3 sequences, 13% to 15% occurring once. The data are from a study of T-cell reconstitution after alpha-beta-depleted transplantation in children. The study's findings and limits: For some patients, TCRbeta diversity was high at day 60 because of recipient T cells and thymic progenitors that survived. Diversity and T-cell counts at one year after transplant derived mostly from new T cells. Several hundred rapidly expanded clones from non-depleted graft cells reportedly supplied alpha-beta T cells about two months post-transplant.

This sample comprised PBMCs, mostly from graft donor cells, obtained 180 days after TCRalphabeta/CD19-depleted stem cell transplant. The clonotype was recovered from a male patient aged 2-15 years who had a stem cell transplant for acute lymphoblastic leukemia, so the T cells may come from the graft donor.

Here the CDR3 reads CASRLGMGTQYF. Written as DNA, the CDR3 is TGTGCCAGCCGGTTAGGAATGGGAACCCAGTACTTC. The chain links TRBV3-1 to TRBJ2-5; D call uncertain. V was pared by 8 bases and J by 8 bases, with 15 bases between. Germline V gene data show CDR1 as LGHDT and CDR2 as YNNKEL (reference sequence). This CDR3 region has 12 residues.